Listed below are T cell receptor beta chains from one sample, sequenced in a study of blood T cell repertoires in COVID-19. Profiled with immunoSEQ multiplex PCR; TCRdb holds only in-frame clones, not every one. The sample has around 100,000 clones; just over 90% are singletons. The sequencing input was peripheral blood. These receptors all stem from a man aged 45-60 years with acute or convalescent COVID-19. CDR3s include the opening cysteine and the closing phenylalanine or tryptophan. Each record gives: D gene, clone size, J gene, V gene, CDR3 DNA, CDR3 protein. The D gene is left open where the match is weak. Clone size appears in some rows only: once, few, many, or a class for an expanded clone.

D gene: .; clone size: .; J gene: TRBJ2-7; V gene: TRBV4-1; CDR3 DNA: TGCGCCAGCAGCCAATTGGCAGGGAAACCCTACGAGCAGTACTTC; CDR3 protein: CASSQLAGKPYEQYF
D gene: TRBD2; clone size: .; J gene: TRBJ2-3; V gene: TRBV10-3; CDR3 DNA: TGTGCCATCAGACCGGGGACTAGCGGGAGTGGATCCACAGATACGCAGTATTTT; CDR3 protein: CAIRPGTSGSGSTDTQYF
D gene: TRBD2; clone size: .; J gene: TRBJ2-1; V gene: TRBV18; CDR3 DNA: TGTGCCAGCTCACCACCTCCGACTAGCGGGGGGCTGTACAATGAGCAGTTCTTC; CDR3 protein: CASSPPPTSGGLYNEQFF
D gene: .; clone size: .; J gene: TRBJ1-3; V gene: TRBV5-1; CDR3 DNA: TGCGCCAGCAGGCTCTCGGCAGGGTCTACTGGAAACACCATATATTTT; CDR3 protein: CASRLSAGSTGNTIYF
D gene: TRBD1; clone size: .; J gene: TRBJ2-4; V gene: TRBV5-4; CDR3 DNA: TGTGCCAGCAGCCGGTTCGGGACAGGGGGCTCCCAAGCCAAAAACATTCAGTACTTC; CDR3 protein: CASSRFGTGGSQAKNIQYF
D gene: TRBD1; clone size: .; J gene: TRBJ1-5; V gene: TRBV29-1; CDR3 DNA: TGCAGCGTCGGACAGGGCAATCAGCCCCAGCATTTT; CDR3 protein: CSVGQGNQPQHF
D gene: .; clone size: .; J gene: TRBJ1-1; V gene: TRBV5-1; CDR3 DNA: TGCGCCAGCACGCCGAGCGGGAACACTGAAGCTTTCTTT; CDR3 protein: CASTPSGNTEAFF
D gene: .; clone size: few; J gene: TRBJ2-7; V gene: TRBV2; CDR3 DNA: TGTGCCAGCACCCAAATAGGGGGGGGCGAGCAGTACTTC; CDR3 protein: CASTQIGGGEQYF
D gene: .; clone size: .; J gene: TRBJ2-7; V gene: TRBV2; CDR3 DNA: TGTGCCAGCAGTGAATACCCAGGCCTCTCCTACGAGCAGTACTTC; CDR3 protein: CASSEYPGLSYEQYF
D gene: TRBD1; clone size: .; J gene: TRBJ2-1; V gene: TRBV7-8; CDR3 DNA: TGTGCCAGTTCGCTCATGGGACAGGCTAACAATGAGCAGTTCTTC; CDR3 protein: CASSLMGQANNEQFF
D gene: TRBD2; clone size: .; J gene: TRBJ2-7; V gene: TRBV7-7; CDR3 DNA: TGTGCCAGCAGCATGACTAGCGGGAGGGCCTACGAGCAGTACTTC; CDR3 protein: CASSMTSGRAYEQYF
D gene: TRBD1; clone size: .; J gene: TRBJ2-5; V gene: TRBV28; CDR3 DNA: TGTGCCCATTCCCAGGGGGCGGATGAGACCCAGTACTTC; CDR3 protein: CAHSQGADETQYF
D gene: .; clone size: .; J gene: TRBJ2-5; V gene: TRBV24-1; CDR3 DNA: TGTGCCACCAGTGATCCCAGGACTCTCCAAGAGACCCAGTACTTC; CDR3 protein: CATSDPRTLQETQYF
D gene: TRBD2; clone size: once; J gene: TRBJ2-5; V gene: TRBV7-9; CDR3 DNA: TGTGCCAGCAGCGGGGGGGTCGAGACCCAGTACTTC; CDR3 protein: CASSGGVETQYF
D gene: TRBD1; clone size: .; J gene: TRBJ1-6; V gene: TRBV6-6; CDR3 DNA: TGTGCCAGCAGTTACGGGGCAGGGGGCGAACCCCTCCACTTT; CDR3 protein: CASSYGAGGEPLHF
D gene: TRBD1; clone size: .; J gene: TRBJ1-5; V gene: TRBV19; CDR3 DNA: TGTGCCAGTACCTGGGGGGACAGGCTCAATCAGCCCCAGCATTTT; CDR3 protein: CASTWGDRLNQPQHF
D gene: TRBD1; clone size: .; J gene: TRBJ1-2; V gene: TRBV5-4; CDR3 DNA: TGTGCCAGCAGCCGATTTAGGGGGCAGGGGCTGGGCTACACCTTC; CDR3 protein: CASSRFRGQGLGYTF
D gene: TRBD2; clone size: .; J gene: TRBJ2-1; V gene: TRBV2; CDR3 DNA: TGTGCCAGCAGTGCTCTAGCGGTCTCCTACAATGAGCAGTTCTTC; CDR3 protein: CASSALAVSYNEQFF
D gene: TRBD1; clone size: .; J gene: TRBJ2-3; V gene: TRBV4-3; CDR3 DNA: TGCGCCAGCAGCCCAAGGGCCCGGACAGGGGACACAGATACGCAGTATTTT; CDR3 protein: CASSPRARTGDTDTQYF
D gene: TRBD1; clone size: .; J gene: TRBJ1-5; V gene: TRBV30; CDR3 DNA: TGTGCCTGGAGTGTGACCCCCGGGACAGCGGCTGTTAGCAATCAGCCCCAGCATTTT; CDR3 protein: CAWSVTPGTAAVSNQPQHF
D gene: .; clone size: .; J gene: TRBJ2-5; V gene: TRBV28; CDR3 DNA: TGTGCCAGCAGTTTTCCGGCAGGGATACAAGAGACCCAGTACTTC; CDR3 protein: CASSFPAGIQETQYF
D gene: .; clone size: .; J gene: TRBJ2-7; V gene: TRBV7-8; CDR3 DNA: TGTGCCAGCAGCACCCAACTAGGTTCCTACGAGCAGTACTTC; CDR3 protein: CASSTQLGSYEQYF
D gene: .; clone size: .; J gene: TRBJ2-7; V gene: TRBV9; CDR3 DNA: TGTGCCAGCAGCCCCAGAGAGGGTTACGAGCAGTACTTC; CDR3 protein: CASSPREGYEQYF
D gene: .; clone size: .; J gene: TRBJ1-6; V gene: TRBV2; CDR3 DNA: TGTGCCAGCTCCCTCTCTGGGGCATCGAAAGGTTCACCCCTCCACTTT; CDR3 protein: CASSLSGASKGSPLHF
D gene: .; clone size: few; J gene: TRBJ1-5; V gene: TRBV3-1/TRBV3-2; CDR3 DNA: TGTGCCAGCAGCCACCCGAGCGGGGATAGCAATCAGCCCCAGCATTTT; CDR3 protein: CASSHPSGDSNQPQHF
D gene: .; clone size: .; J gene: TRBJ2-7; V gene: TRBV6-5; CDR3 DNA: TGTGCCAGCAGTTACATTGGGCAGGGCTTCTCCTACGAGCAGTACTTC; CDR3 protein: CASSYIGQGFSYEQYF